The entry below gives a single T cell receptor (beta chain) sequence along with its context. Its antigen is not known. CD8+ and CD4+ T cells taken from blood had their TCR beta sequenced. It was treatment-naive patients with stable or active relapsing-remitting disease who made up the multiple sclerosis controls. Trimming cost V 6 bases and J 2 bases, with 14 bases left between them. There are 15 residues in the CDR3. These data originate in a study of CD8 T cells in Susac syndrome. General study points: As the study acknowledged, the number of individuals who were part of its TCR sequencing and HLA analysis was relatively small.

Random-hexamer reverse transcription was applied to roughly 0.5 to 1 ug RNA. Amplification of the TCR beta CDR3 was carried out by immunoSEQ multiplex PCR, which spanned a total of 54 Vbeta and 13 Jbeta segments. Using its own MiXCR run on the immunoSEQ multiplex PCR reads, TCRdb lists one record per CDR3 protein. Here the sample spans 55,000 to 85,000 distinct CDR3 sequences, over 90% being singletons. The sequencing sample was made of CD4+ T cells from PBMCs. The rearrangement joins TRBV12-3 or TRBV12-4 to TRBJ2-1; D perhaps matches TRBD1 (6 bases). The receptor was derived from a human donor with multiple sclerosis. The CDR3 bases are TGTGCCAGCAGATCTCAGGGGATCGCCTACAATGAGCAGTTCTTC. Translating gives CASRSQGIAYNEQFF.